The 2 T cell receptor beta chains below all came from one sample that was sequenced in a study of blood T cell repertoires in COVID-19. Produced via immunoSEQ multiplex PCR; TCRdb's table is partial and in-frame only. The table lists about 140,000 clones, 70% to 85% of them singletons. Material: peripheral blood. These receptors all stem from a man in his sixties who had recovered from COVID-19.

The chain combines TRBV5-5 with TRBJ2-7; the D is unclear. Germline lookup yields CDR1 SGHKS and CDR2 YYEKEE (reference sequence). This CDR3 comprises 14 residues. The ends were cut back, 2 bases at V and 3 bases at J, with 12 bases in the middle. CDR3 loop: CASSFREKIYEQYF. The CDR3 bases are TGTGCCAGCAGCTTTAGAGAGAAGATCTACGAGCAGTACTTC.

The V gene is TRBV29-1, the J gene TRBJ1-1; 7 bases agree with TRBD1. From germline, CDR1 is SQVTM and CDR2 ANQGSEA. The length of the CDR3 is 13 residues. V trimming: 6 bases; J trimming: 3 bases; junction bases outside the gene matches: 7. The CDR3 DNA is TGCAGCGTGAAAAGGGGGCGCGACACTGAAGCTTTCTTT. It yields the protein CSVKRGRDTEAFF.